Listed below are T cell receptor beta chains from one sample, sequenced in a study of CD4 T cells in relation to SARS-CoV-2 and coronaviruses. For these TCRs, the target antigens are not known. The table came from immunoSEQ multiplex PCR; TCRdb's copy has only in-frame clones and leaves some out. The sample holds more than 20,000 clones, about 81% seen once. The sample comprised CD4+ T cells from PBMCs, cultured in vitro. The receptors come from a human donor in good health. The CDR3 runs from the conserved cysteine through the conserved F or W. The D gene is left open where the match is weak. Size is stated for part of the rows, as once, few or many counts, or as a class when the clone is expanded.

CDR3nt: TGTGCCAGCAGCTTAAGGGTTAGCCCCGATACGCAGTATTTT; CDR3aa: CASSLRVSPDTQYF; abundance: -; d_gene: -; j_gene: TRBJ2-3; v_gene: TRBV7-3
CDR3nt: TGTGCCAGCAGCCAATCCAGTAACTATGGCTACACCTTC; CDR3aa: CASSQSSNYGYTF; abundance: few; d_gene: -; j_gene: TRBJ1-2; v_gene: TRBV3-1/TRBV3-2
CDR3nt: TGTGCCAGCATCTTGGACAGACAGAACACTGAAGCTTTCTTT; CDR3aa: CASILDRQNTEAFF; abundance: -; d_gene: -; j_gene: TRBJ1-1; v_gene: TRBV2
CDR3nt: TGTGCCAGCAGCTTACGGACAGGGAGGTACGAGCAGTACTTC; CDR3aa: CASSLRTGRYEQYF; abundance: -; d_gene: TRBD1; j_gene: TRBJ2-7; v_gene: TRBV5-6
CDR3nt: TGTGCCAGCTCAGCCCAGCGGGCCCTGTACTTC; CDR3aa: CASSAQRALYF; abundance: few; d_gene: -; j_gene: TRBJ2-7; v_gene: TRBV27
CDR3nt: TGCGCCAGCAGTGAACGTCGAGCAATTCAGCGGAATGAGCAGTTCTTC; CDR3aa: CASSERRAIQRNEQFF; abundance: -; d_gene: -; j_gene: TRBJ2-1; v_gene: TRBV10-2
CDR3nt: TGTGCCAGCAGCGCGCAGACAGGGAGAACAACTGAAGCTTTCTTT; CDR3aa: CASSAQTGRTTEAFF; abundance: -; d_gene: TRBD1; j_gene: TRBJ1-1; v_gene: TRBV9
CDR3nt: TGCGCCAGCAGCTTGGATTTAGTGGGACTAGGACCAGATACGCAGTATTTT; CDR3aa: CASSLDLVGLGPDTQYF; abundance: -; d_gene: TRBD2; j_gene: TRBJ2-3; v_gene: TRBV5-1
CDR3nt: TGTGCCATCAGTGCTACGGGCCCCCCCCTCCACTTT; CDR3aa: CAISATGPPLHF; abundance: -; d_gene: -; j_gene: TRBJ1-6; v_gene: TRBV10-3
CDR3nt: TGTGCCATCAGCCCCAGCAACAGGCCCCCCTTTGAAAAACTGTTTTTT; CDR3aa: CAISPSNRPPFEKLFF; abundance: -; d_gene: -; j_gene: TRBJ1-4; v_gene: TRBV10-3
CDR3nt: TGTGCCACCAGTGATTTCGGGACAGGGAGCGGGGAGCTGTTTTTT; CDR3aa: CATSDFGTGSGELFF; abundance: -; d_gene: TRBD1; j_gene: TRBJ2-2; v_gene: TRBV24-1
CDR3nt: TGTGCCAGCTCACCACTGTGGGCAGCGAGCTCCTACGAGCAGTACTTC; CDR3aa: CASSPLWAASSYEQYF; abundance: -; d_gene: -; j_gene: TRBJ2-7; v_gene: TRBV18
CDR3nt: TGTGCCATACGAACAGGGTCTAGCACAGATACGCAGTATTTT; CDR3aa: CAIRTGSSTDTQYF; abundance: -; d_gene: -; j_gene: TRBJ2-3; v_gene: TRBV6-5
CDR3nt: TGTGCCAGCAGTTTAAAGTCCTGGACTAGCGGCCAAGAGACCCAGTACTTC; CDR3aa: CASSLKSWTSGQETQYF; abundance: -; d_gene: TRBD2; j_gene: TRBJ2-5; v_gene: TRBV27
CDR3nt: TGTGCCAGCAGTTACTCGCGCAGGGACTACGAGCAGTACTTC; CDR3aa: CASSYSRRDYEQYF; abundance: -; d_gene: -; j_gene: TRBJ2-7; v_gene: TRBV6-5
CDR3nt: TGTGCCAGTAGTGTCCAGAGCGGCTCCTACAATGAGCAGTTCTTC; CDR3aa: CASSVQSGSYNEQFF; abundance: -; d_gene: -; j_gene: TRBJ2-1; v_gene: TRBV19
CDR3nt: TGTGCCAGCAGCCCTAATGATGACAATGAGCAGTTCTTC; CDR3aa: CASSPNDDNEQFF; abundance: -; d_gene: -; j_gene: TRBJ2-1; v_gene: TRBV12-3/TRBV12-4
CDR3nt: TGCGCCAGCAGCTTCGATCAGGGCCCCTTTTTTTTC; CDR3aa: CASSFDQGPFFF; abundance: once; d_gene: -; j_gene: TRBJ2-7; v_gene: TRBV5-1
CDR3nt: TGTGCCACCAGCAGGGGAGATACGCAGTATTTT; CDR3aa: CATSRGDTQYF; abundance: -; d_gene: -; j_gene: TRBJ2-3; v_gene: TRBV24-1
CDR3nt: TGTGCCAGCAGTTACTCCGGCAGAACTCAGCCCCAGCATTTT; CDR3aa: CASSYSGRTQPQHF; abundance: -; d_gene: -; j_gene: TRBJ1-5; v_gene: TRBV6-2/TRBV6-3
CDR3nt: TGCAGCGTTGTGAGCACTCGCTACGAGCAGTACTTC; CDR3aa: CSVVSTRYEQYF; abundance: -; d_gene: -; j_gene: TRBJ2-7; v_gene: TRBV29-1
CDR3nt: TGCGCCAGCAGCTGGGTCCCCGGGGAGCTGTTTTTT; CDR3aa: CASSWVPGELFF; abundance: -; d_gene: -; j_gene: TRBJ2-2; v_gene: TRBV5-1
CDR3nt: TGTGCCACCCGGGACAGCAATCAGCCCCAGCATTTT; CDR3aa: CATRDSNQPQHF; abundance: few; d_gene: -; j_gene: TRBJ1-5; v_gene: TRBV10-3
CDR3nt: TGTGCCACCAGTGATGGAGGGCTAGTGATCACCGGGGAGCTGTTTTTT; CDR3aa: CATSDGGLVITGELFF; abundance: once; d_gene: -; j_gene: TRBJ2-2; v_gene: TRBV24-1
CDR3nt: TGTGCCAGCAGCTGGCAGGGGAACACAGATACGCAGTATTTT; CDR3aa: CASSWQGNTDTQYF; abundance: -; d_gene: -; j_gene: TRBJ2-3; v_gene: TRBV5-6
CDR3nt: TGTGCCAGCAGCATAGCGGGAGGGGGTGAGCAGTACTTC; CDR3aa: CASSIAGGGEQYF; abundance: once; d_gene: TRBD2; j_gene: TRBJ2-7; v_gene: TRBV2
CDR3nt: TGTGCCAGTAGCTTTAGCGGGAGATCGGGGGAGCTGTTTTTT; CDR3aa: CASSFSGRSGELFF; abundance: -; d_gene: TRBD2; j_gene: TRBJ2-2; v_gene: TRBV19
CDR3nt: TGTGCCAGCAGCTTGGTCCCTACAGGGTCTTATGGCTACACCTTC; CDR3aa: CASSLVPTGSYGYTF; abundance: -; d_gene: -; j_gene: TRBJ1-2; v_gene: TRBV11-2
CDR3nt: TGTGCCAGTAGTCGACTTAATTCACCCCTCCACTTT; CDR3aa: CASSRLNSPLHF; abundance: -; d_gene: -; j_gene: TRBJ1-6; v_gene: TRBV19
CDR3nt: TGCGCCAGCAGCTTAAGTGGGATGGTGGTGGGCAATGAGCAGTTCTTC; CDR3aa: CASSLSGMVVGNEQFF; abundance: -; d_gene: -; j_gene: TRBJ2-1; v_gene: TRBV5-1
CDR3nt: TGTGCCAGCAGTTCTAGCGGAGAGGGGACCGGGGAGCTGTTTTTT; CDR3aa: CASSSSGEGTGELFF; abundance: few; d_gene: TRBD2; j_gene: TRBJ2-2; v_gene: TRBV28
CDR3nt: TGCAGCGGGTCAGGGTCTCATCGGGGCTACAATGAGCAGTTCTTC; CDR3aa: CSGSGSHRGYNEQFF; abundance: -; d_gene: -; j_gene: TRBJ2-1; v_gene: TRBV29-1
CDR3nt: TGTGCCAGCAGCTTAGGACAGGGGGGGTACAATGAGCAGTTCTTC; CDR3aa: CASSLGQGGYNEQFF; abundance: -; d_gene: TRBD1; j_gene: TRBJ2-1; v_gene: TRBV7-7
CDR3nt: TGTGCCAGCAGTTTAGCAGGACTAGCGGGTGGATCTGGGGCCAACGTCCTGACTTTC; CDR3aa: CASSLAGLAGGSGANVLTF; abundance: -; d_gene: TRBD2; j_gene: TRBJ2-6; v_gene: TRBV27
CDR3nt: TGTGCCAGCTCACCGACCCACACAGGGTTATACGAGCAGTACTTC; CDR3aa: CASSPTHTGLYEQYF; abundance: -; d_gene: -; j_gene: TRBJ2-7; v_gene: TRBV18
CDR3nt: TGTGCCAGCAGTTTTCCCAACCTGAGCAATCAGCCCCAGCATTTT; CDR3aa: CASSFPNLSNQPQHF; abundance: few; d_gene: -; j_gene: TRBJ1-5; v_gene: TRBV28
CDR3nt: TGTGCCAGCAGCCGTGGACAGGGTCAAGGTGAGCAGTTCTTC; CDR3aa: CASSRGQGQGEQFF; abundance: -; d_gene: TRBD1; j_gene: TRBJ2-1; v_gene: TRBV3-1/TRBV3-2